Listed here are 23 T cell receptor beta chains from one sample, sequenced in a study of cytomegalovirus exposure and HLA in healthy donors. Researchers ran the PCR with 60 Vbeta and 13 Jbeta primers. Assay: immunoSEQ multiplex PCR; the TCRdb copy retains only in-frame clones and omits some. The data show fewer than 200,000 clones, less than 85% seen once. The sequencing input was PBMCs. The receptor set was obtained from a male donor in good health and CMV-seronegative.

The chain recombines TRBV15 with TRBJ2-1, with 7 bases matching TRBD2. V lost 1 base and J lost 3; bases outside the gene matches: 6. The V gene's germline CDR1 is LNHNV and CDR2 YYDKDF (reference sequence). The CDR3 runs 16 residues. This CDR3 is CATSRAGGSGYNEQFF. Written as DNA, the CDR3 is TGTGCCACCAGCAGAGCCGGCGGGAGCGGCTACAATGAGCAGTTCTTC.

The chain is built from TRBV7-6 and TRBJ2-7; 8 nucleotides line up with TRBD1. The CDR3 spans 15 residues. Germline V gene sequence: CDR1 SGHVS, CDR2 FNYEAQ. The V and J ends lost 2 bases and 0 bases, in that order; junction bases with no gene match: 3. CDR3 loop: CASSLRTGGSYEQYF. The CDR3 bases are TGTGCCAGCAGCTTAAGAACAGGGGGCTCCTACGAGCAGTACTTC.

This chain joins TRBV5-1 and TRBJ2-7, with 7 bases lining up with TRBD2. CDR3 length equals 13 residues. CDR1 and CDR2 from the germline V gene are SGHRS and YFSETQ. With V trimmed by 7 bases and J by 7 bases, 11 bases remained unmatched. The CDR3 loop is CASAPAGVREQYF. The CDR3 DNA is TGCGCCAGCGCTCCTGCGGGAGTCAGGGAGCAGTACTTC.

V and J are TRBV5-4 and TRBJ1-1; the D is unclear. Germline V gene data show CDR1 as SGHNT and CDR2 as YYREEE (reference sequence). This CDR3 spans 13 amino acids. The V gene lost 6 bases and the J gene lost 3 bases, with 12 bases spanning the gap. CDR3 amino acids: CASTPAGYTEAFF. The DNA of the CDR3 is TGTGCCAGCACTCCCGCGGGGTACACTGAAGCTTTCTTT.

In DNA, the CDR3 is TGTGCCAGCAGCGGCACTAGCGGTTCTAGCTCCTACAATGAGCAGTTCTTC. Its protein is CASSGTSGSSSYNEQFF. The chain is built from TRBV7-2 and TRBJ2-1, with 8 positions matching TRBD2. V lost 5 bases, J lost 0 bases, and 9 bases stayed unmatched. From germline, CDR1 is SGHTA and CDR2 FQGNSA. The CDR3 is 17 residues long.

The genes are TRBV18 and TRBJ1-5; 9 positions match TRBD1. With V trimmed by 6 bases and J by 0 bases, 3 bases remained unmatched. The CDR3 has 15 residues. CDR1 is KGHSH and CDR2 is LQKENI in the germline V gene. The CDR3 DNA reads TGTGCCAGCTCCCGGGACAGGGATAGCAATCAGCCCCAGCATTTT. Its protein product is CASSRDRDSNQPQHF. Full variable domain (outside the CDR3, taken from reference TRBV18 and TRBJ1-5): NAGVMQNPRHLVRRRGQEARLRCSPMKGHSHVYWYRQLPEEGLKFMVYLQKENIIDESGMPKERFSAEFPKEGPSILRIQQVVRGDSAAYFCASSRDRDSNQPQHFGDGTRLSIL.

The J gene is TRBJ1-5, the V gene TRBV6-5, with D possibly TRBD1 on 6 matching bases. Germline values: CDR1 MNHEY, CDR2 SVGAGI. V was trimmed by 2 bases and J by 7 bases, leaving 12 bases between them. CDR3 length: 14 residues. CDR3 protein: CASSYTLGAQPQHF. CDR3 in DNA: TGTGCCAGCAGTTACACCTTGGGGGCCCAGCCCCAGCATTTT.

The rearrangement joins TRBV6-5 to TRBJ1-1; the D is unclear. The CDR3 is made up of 14 amino acids. Germline loops: CDR1 MNHEY, CDR2 SVGAGI. V lost 2 bases, J lost 1 base, and 8 bases lay in between. CDR3 DNA sequence: TGTGCCAGCAGTTACGTCACTTCGAACACTGAAGCTTTCTTT. This sequence encodes CASSYVTSNTEAFF.

The V call is TRBV27, the J call TRBJ1-3; TRBD1 matches at 8 bases. This CDR3 region has 15 residues. With 6 bases clipped from V and 4 bases from J, the junction kept 8 bases outside the gene matches. The V gene's germline CDR1 is MNHEY and CDR2 SMNVEV (reference sequence). The CDR3 DNA reads as TGTGCCAGCAGATCCACAGGGGGGGGAGGAAACACCATATATTTT. Protein sequence: CASRSTGGGGNTIYF.

The genes are TRBV28 and TRBJ1-2; 7 positions match TRBD1. Germline lookup yields CDR1 MDHEN and CDR2 SYDVKM. This CDR3 is built from 14 residues. The V gene end was trimmed by 8 bases and the J gene end by 3 bases; junction bases not matched to a gene: 9. The CDR3 loop reads CASLNRGIDYGYTF. The DNA for the CDR3 is TGTGCCAGCCTAAACAGGGGTATAGACTATGGCTACACCTTC.

This chain's CDR3 is CASSVSPGVGEKLFF. The DNA for the CDR3 is TGTGCCAGCAGTGTCAGCCCGGGGGTGGGGGAAAAACTGTTTTTT. The chain uses TRBV6-1 and TRBJ1-4; D may be TRBD1 (5 bases). Trimming left V 4 bases short and J 8 bases short, with 17 bases between. This CDR3 region has 15 residues. The germline gives CDR1 MNHNS, CDR2 SASEGT.

J is TRBJ2-1 and V is TRBV28, with 7 positions matching TRBD1. The CDR3 totals 14 residues. Trimming cost V 10 bases and J 0 bases; bases outside gene matches: 6. Germline V lookup: CDR1 MDHEN, CDR2 SYDVKM. The CDR3 reads CAITQGSSYNEQFF. CDR3 DNA: TGTGCCATTACACAGGGGAGCTCCTACAATGAGCAGTTCTTC.

The rearrangement links TRBV29-1 to TRBJ2-2; TRBD2 agrees at 13 bases. J gave up 4 bases and V 8 bases, and 10 bases lay outside the gene matches. This CDR3 has 16 residues. The germline V gene encodes CDR1 SQVTM and CDR2 ANQGSEA. Here the CDR3 DNA reads TGCAGCTCAGGGACTAGCGGGGTTTTTAGCACCGGGGAGCTGTTTTTT. It translates to CSSGTSGVFSTGELFF.

Notes on this clone: At one boundary the junction diverges from the germline segment, which might be a read error. The V call is TRBV18, the J call TRBJ1-1, with D possibly being TRBD1 (5 bases). The germline gives CDR1 KGHSH, CDR2 LQKENI. CDR3 length: 14 residues. For the CDR3, the DNA is TGTGCCATCTCACCTTGGGGCTTGAACACTGAAGCTTTCTTT. Amino acids: CAISPWGLNTEAFF. The full variable domain, completed using reference TRBV18 and TRBJ1-1, is NAGVMQNPRHLVRRRGQEARLRCSPMKGHSHVYWYRQLPEEGLKFMVYLQKENIIDESGMPKERFSAEFPKEGPSILRIQQVVRGDSAAYFCAISPWGLNTEAFFGQGTRLTVV.

The chain is built from TRBV5-4 and TRBJ2-1; TRBD2 aligns across 15 bases. Germline V gene sequence: CDR1 SGHNT, CDR2 YYREEE (reference sequence). The CDR3 loop spans 20 amino acids. Germline trimming cut 0 bases from V and 4 bases from J; bases unmatched to any gene: 11. The CDR3 DNA reads TGTGCCAGCAGCTTGGCGAGGACTAGCGGGAGGGGTAAGTGGTACAATGAGCAGTTCTTC. This sequence encodes CASSLARTSGRGKWYNEQFF.

The chain joins TRBV5-6 to TRBJ1-2; maybe TRBD1 (6 bases). V was pared by 2 bases and J by 6 bases, with 14 bases between. CDR3 length: 14 amino acids. CDR1 SGHDT and CDR2 YYEEEE come from the germline V gene. In DNA, the CDR3 is TGTGCCAGCAGCTTAGGGGGGGCTAAGGATGGCTACACCTTC. Protein: CASSLGGAKDGYTF.

The chain has TRBV27 and TRBJ2-7, with 7 bases that match TRBD1. V trimming: 5 bases; J trimming: 4 bases; junction bases outside the gene matches: 11. The CDR3 consists of 15 residues. The germline V gene encodes CDR1 MNHEY and CDR2 SMNVEV (reference sequence). In nucleotides, the CDR3 is TGTGCCAGCAGTCCCCCCGGGACAGTCAAATACGAGCAGTACTTC. It yields the protein CASSPPGTVKYEQYF.

V is TRBV5-4 and J is TRBJ1-2; 10 bases align to TRBD1. V lost 2 bases, J lost 3 bases, and 1 base stayed unmatched. Germline-derived CDR1 and CDR2 are SGHNT and YYREEE (reference sequence). The CDR3 contains 14 residues. The CDR3 sequence: CASSFGTGDYGYTF. In DNA, the CDR3 is TGTGCCAGCAGCTTCGGGACAGGGGACTATGGCTACACCTTC.

This clone was counted once. The rearrangement uses TRBV5-1 and TRBJ1-2; 8 positions agree with TRBD1. This CDR3 contains 14 residues. Germline V gives CDR1 SGHRS, CDR2 YFSETQ. The ends lost 0 bases at V and 4 bases at J; junction bases unmatched: 2. CDR3 bases: TGCGCCAGCAGCTTGGGGGACAGGCGCTATGGCTACACCTTC. Its protein product is CASSLGDRRYGYTF.

This clone has only one observation. This chain joins TRBV9 and TRBJ2-3, with 11 bases fitting TRBD1. Germline V CDR1 and CDR2: SGDLS, YYNGEE. With 2 bases clipped from V and 7 bases from J, the junction kept 15 bases outside the gene matches. The CDR3 loop spans 18 amino acids. The CDR3 reads CASSVHPTRDRGTNTQYF. The CDR3 bases are TGTGCCAGCAGCGTCCACCCGACCCGGGACAGGGGGACGAATACGCAGTATTTT.

This chain connects TRBV9 to TRBJ1-2; D not certain. This CDR3 is built from 13 residues. Germline V gives CDR1 SGDLS, CDR2 YYNGEE. V was trimmed by 0 bases and J by 6 bases, leaving 9 bases between them. The CDR3 coding sequence is TGTGCCAGCAGCGTAGGGGAGAGAGATGGCTACACCTTC. Its protein product is CASSVGERDGYTF.

This rearrangement joins TRBV27 to TRBJ2-1, with 13 bases aligning to TRBD2. The V gene end was trimmed by 6 bases and the J gene end by 5 bases; junction bases not matched to a gene: 4. In germline, CDR1 is MNHEY, CDR2 SMNVEV (reference sequence). The CDR3 spans 15 residues. CDR3 in amino acids: CASSLGLAGNNEQFF. DNA of the CDR3: TGTGCCAGCAGCCTGGGACTAGCGGGAAACAATGAGCAGTTCTTC.

This clone was counted a single time. The rearrangement links TRBV5-1 to TRBJ1-1; TRBD1 matches at 9 bases. Germline assignment: CDR1 SGHRS and CDR2 YFSETQ. Germline trimming cut 3 bases from V and 6 bases from J; bases unmatched to any gene: 6. CDR3 length equals 14 residues. Written as DNA, the CDR3 is TGCGCCAGCAGCTGGGACAGGGTTGAGGCTGAAGCTTTCTTT. It is translated as CASSWDRVEAEAFF.